One and the same sample provided the 24 T cell receptor beta chains below, sequenced in a study of identical twins. TCRdb analysed the 5' RACE reads with MiXCR anew, one entry per CDR3 protein. The repertoire holds approximately 500,000 distinct CDR3 sequences, with approximately 24% as singletons. This sample was shared with a second study, whose subject was T cells expressing NK-cell markers.

The sample comprised CD4+ T cells sorted from blood. Every receptor here comes from a woman under 30 in good health.

The gene calls are TRBV5-1 and TRBJ2-3; 9 bases align to TRBD1. The CDR3 is made up of 17 amino acids. Germline trimming cut 1 base from V and 1 base from J; bases unmatched to any gene: 7. Germline V CDR1 and CDR2: SGHRS, YFSETQ. The CDR3 sequence is CASSLTGTGQGTDTQYF. CDR3 DNA: TGCGCCAGCAGCTTGACGGGGACAGGGCAAGGCACAGATACGCAGTATTTT.

The J gene is TRBJ2-2, the V gene TRBV7-2; D possibly corresponds to TRBD1 (5 bases). CDR3 length equals 14 residues. Trimming left V 3 bases short and J 6 bases short, with 11 bases between. Germline values: CDR1 SGHTA, CDR2 FQGNSA. For the CDR3, the DNA is TGTGCCAGCAGCTTCGGGTGGGGCGCCGGGGAGCTGTTTTTT. This encodes CASSFGWGAGELFF.

This clonotype was detected only a few times. V and J are TRBV28 and TRBJ2-2; possibly TRBD2 for D (5 bases). The CDR3 is made up of 13 amino acids. V lost 10 bases and J 2 bases, leaving 11 bases between the germline ends. Looked up from germline, CDR1 is MDHEN and CDR2 is SYDVKM. In DNA, the CDR3 is TGTGCCACCCTAGGAGGAAACACCGGGGAGCTGTTTTTT. Amino acid sequence: CATLGGNTGELFF.

This clonotype was counted between two and nine times. The chain uses TRBV9 and TRBJ1-1; 7 bases are shared with TRBD1. CDR1 and CDR2 from the germline V gene are SGDLS and YYNGEE. V gave up 3 bases and J gave up 2 bases; unmatched junction bases: 4. The CDR3 spans 14 residues. The CDR3 is CASSAGQINTEAFF. DNA for the CDR3: TGTGCCAGCAGCGCGGGACAGATCAACACTGAAGCTTTCTTT.

This clonotype was found a few times. This chain links TRBV20-1 with TRBJ1-1; TRBD1 agrees at 8 bases. CDR1 DFQATT and CDR2 SNEGSKA come from the germline V gene (reference sequence). The CDR3 contains 14 residues. V was clipped by 6 bases and J by 5 bases; unmatched bases: 11. CDR3 sequence: CSAPPGGAGTEAFF. For the CDR3, the DNA is TGCAGTGCCCCTCCAGGGGGCGCGGGGACTGAAGCTTTCTTT.

The chain carries TRBV20-1 and TRBJ2-1; TRBD2 aligns across 7 bases. Unmatched junction bases numbered 7, after V lost 1 base and J lost 7 bases. CDR3 length: 14 amino acids. The germline gives CDR1 DFQATT, CDR2 SNEGSKA (reference sequence). CDR3 nucleotides: TGCAGTGCTAGAGCCCCCAGCGGGATAAATGAGCAGTTCTTC. This codes for CSARAPSGINEQFF.

A few counts support this clonotype. The rearrangement links TRBV7-2 to TRBJ2-1, with TRBD2 matching over 8 bases. The CDR3 runs to 15 residues. Looked up from germline, CDR1 is SGHTA and CDR2 is FQGNSA. V gave up 2 bases and J gave up 6 bases; unmatched junction bases: 6. The CDR3 is CASSLYSGGVNEQFF. CDR3 in DNA: TGTGCCAGCAGCTTATATTCGGGGGGGGTCAATGAGCAGTTCTTC.

The rearrangement joins TRBV12-3 or TRBV12-4 to TRBJ2-5, with 10 bases identical to TRBD1. The CDR3 consists of 14 residues. V shed 6 bases and J 5 bases; nucleotides not matched to a gene: 6. CDR3 nucleotide sequence: TGTGCCAGCAGAATGACAGGGGGCGCGGAGACCCAGTACTTC. Residues: CASRMTGGAETQYF.

The chain joins TRBV2 to TRBJ2-5, with unresolved D. Trimming took off 7 bases at V and 3 bases at J, with 12 bases between the two ends. The CDR3 length is 13 residues. CDR1 SNHLY and CDR2 FYNNEI come from the germline V gene. The DNA of the CDR3 is TGTGCCAGCAAACTTGGCTCCGAAGAGACCCAGTACTTC. It encodes CASKLGSEETQYF.

This clonotype was observed a few times. This chain links TRBV5-4 with TRBJ2-3; 7 bases line up with TRBD1. CDR1 is SGHNT and CDR2 is YYREEE in the germline V gene (reference sequence). The CDR3 runs to 15 residues. The J segment lost 5 bases and the V segment lost 3 bases, leaving 9 bases of the junction unmatched. CDR3 DNA sequence: TGTGCCAGCAGCTCCGAAGGGGCAGGGGGAGATACGCAGTATTTT. Its translation: CASSSEGAGGDTQYF.

This chain links TRBV10-3 with TRBJ1-2; D ambiguous. V was trimmed by 3 bases and J by 4 bases, leaving 9 bases between them. This CDR3 has 13 residues. CDR1 and CDR2 from the germline V gene are ENHRY and SYGVKD. The CDR3 DNA reads as TGTGCCATCAGTGACGGCGTTAGCTATGGCTACACCTTC. Amino acid sequence: CAISDGVSYGYTF.

In this sample, this clonotype turned up a few times. This chain uses TRBV5-4 with TRBJ2-2, with TRBD2 identical over 9 bases. Germline V gene lookup returns CDR1 SGHNT and CDR2 YYREEE (reference sequence). This CDR3 has 15 amino acids. V lost 10 bases and J lost 5; bases outside the gene matches: 12. CDR3 in amino acids: CASQRGSGRTGELFF. The CDR3 bases are TGTGCCTCCCAGCGGGGTAGCGGGAGAACCGGGGAGCTGTTTTTT.

There are a few counts of this clonotype. The genes are TRBV11-2 and TRBJ2-2, with TRBD1 identical over 7 bases. V lost 7 bases and J lost 0; bases outside the gene matches: 11. The CDR3 has 17 amino acids. Germline CDR1 and CDR2: SGHAT and FQNNGV. CDR3 sequence reads: CASTLLVGTANTGELFF. CDR3 DNA sequence: TGTGCCAGCACTTTATTGGTAGGGACAGCGAACACCGGGGAGCTGTTTTTT.

The chain couples TRBV6-5 to TRBJ2-4, with a possible D match to TRBD2 (5 bases). Per germline, CDR1 MNHEY and CDR2 SVGAGI. The CDR3 has 15 amino acids. V lost 4 bases and J lost 9, with 19 bases in between. As DNA, the CDR3 is TGTGCCAGCAGTTCCCGTCGGGCGGAGGCATCCATTCAGTACTTC. This gives the protein CASSSRRAEASIQYF.

This clonotype appeared a few times. This chain joins TRBV4-3 and TRBJ2-1; the D is unclear. V was pared by 2 bases and J by 8 bases, with 13 bases between. From germline, CDR1 is LGHNA and CDR2 YSLEER. The CDR3 totals 14 residues. CDR3: CASSQSGILDEQFF. In nucleotides, the CDR3 is TGCGCCAGCAGCCAATCCGGTATACTGGATGAGCAGTTCTTC.

At least ten counts were recorded for this clonotype. V is TRBV9 and J is TRBJ2-5; D call uncertain. The germline gives CDR1 SGDLS, CDR2 YYNGEE. This CDR3 spans 14 amino acids. V lost 0 bases and J lost 5, with 11 bases in between. CDR3 sequence reads: CASSVESLGETQYF. CDR3 coding DNA: TGTGCCAGCAGCGTAGAGAGCCTAGGCGAGACCCAGTACTTC.

The chain uses TRBV5-1 and TRBJ2-2; no clear D. The V gene's germline CDR1 is SGHRS and CDR2 YFSETQ. The CDR3 has 13 residues. With 4 bases removed from V and 7 bases from J, the gap between germline ends came to 11 bases. CDR3 region: CASSPAPDGELFF. The DNA for the CDR3 is TGCGCCAGCAGCCCGGCCCCGGACGGGGAGCTGTTTTTT.

This clonotype showed up just a few times. V is TRBV20-1 and J is TRBJ1-3; D is undetermined. Germline values: CDR1 DFQATT, CDR2 SNEGSKA (reference sequence). Trimming removed 3 bases from V and 1 base from J, with 7 bases in between. This CDR3 has 13 residues. CDR3: CSARGKSGNTIYF. DNA of the CDR3: TGCAGTGCTAGGGGGAAGTCTGGAAACACCATATATTTT.

This clonotype was seen more than once but under ten times. V gene TRBV11-3 combines with J gene TRBJ2-7; weak D call: TRBD2 (5 bases). Trimming removed 1 base from V and 2 bases from J, with 12 bases in between. The CDR3 runs to 15 residues. Per the germline V gene, CDR1 is SGHNT and CDR2 is YENEEA. The chain's CDR3 is CASSLGGLPAYEQYF. The CDR3, as DNA: TGTGCCAGCAGCTTAGGAGGGCTACCCGCCTACGAGCAGTACTTC.

This clonotype was found a few times. The chain combines TRBV9 with TRBJ2-3; D perhaps matches TRBD1 (6 bases). V lost 0 bases and J 5 bases, leaving 10 bases between the germline ends. The CDR3 sequence is 14 residues long. Germline CDR1 is SGDLS and CDR2 is YYNGEE. The CDR3 loop is CASSVASRGDTQYF. In DNA form, the CDR3 reads TGTGCCAGCAGCGTAGCATCCAGGGGAGATACGCAGTATTTT.

This clonotype was detected only a few times. The V call is TRBV4-3, the J call TRBJ2-3, with D hard to call. CDR1 and CDR2 from the germline V gene are LGHNA and YSLEER. This CDR3 is 15 amino acids long. Trimming removed 4 bases at V and 2 bases at J, with 13 bases between. CDR3 DNA sequence: TGCGCCAGCAGCCCAATCAGTGGATACACAGATACGCAGTATTTT. Translated, it gives CASSPISGYTDTQYF.

The gene calls are TRBV5-1 and TRBJ2-5, with D possibly being TRBD2 (5 bases). The CDR3 is 15 residues long. Germline V gene sequence: CDR1 SGHRS, CDR2 YFSETQ. V was shortened by 4 bases and J by 6 bases, with 19 bases between the two germline ends. The CDR3 sequence is CASSPGSPGRKTQYF. For the CDR3, the DNA is TGCGCCAGCAGCCCCGGGTCTCCGGGGAGAAAGACCCAGTACTTC.

V is TRBV5-1 and J is TRBJ2-3; 8 bases align to TRBD2. V was clipped by 7 bases and J by 6 bases; unmatched bases: 13. The CDR3 runs to 15 residues. Germline V gene lookup returns CDR1 SGHRS and CDR2 YFSETQ. The chain's CDR3 is CASSPGRGAIDTQYF. CDR3 sequence (DNA): TGCGCCAGCTCCCCTGGGCGGGGGGCCATCGATACGCAGTATTTT.

In its sample, this clonotype was seen a few times. The chain couples TRBV20-1 to TRBJ2-3, with 13 bases aligning to TRBD2. CDR1 and CDR2 from the germline V gene are DFQATT and SNEGSKA (reference sequence). The CDR3 loop spans 16 amino acids. V trimming: 4 bases; J trimming: 0 bases; junction bases outside the gene matches: 4. The CDR3 reads CSATGLAGKSTDTQYF. CDR3 DNA: TGCAGTGCTACGGGACTAGCGGGAAAAAGCACAGATACGCAGTATTTT.